This TCR beta chain was captured by sequencing in a study of cytomegalovirus exposure and HLA in healthy donors. Study observations and caveats: Versus the approximately 700-donor mean, an Asian-associated ancestry cluster reportedly showed fewer N-insertions in a later analysis. Later analysis indicated greater clonal expansion among HLA-associated TCR beta chains than among equally common other chains.

The trim removed 0 bases at V and 6 bases at J, leaving 10 bases unmatched. The CDR3 is made up of 16 amino acids. The germline gives CDR1 MNHEY, CDR2 SVGAGI. Vbeta (60) and Jbeta (13) primers were used in the PCR. TCRdb keeps only in-frame clones here, not all; method: immunoSEQ multiplex PCR. Found here are about 98,000 clones, over 65% of them singletons; the top ten hold 1.8%. Regarding this clone: Its antigen is unidentified.

The sequencing input was PBMCs. The chain recombines TRBV6-5 with TRBJ1-2; 7 bases line up with TRBD1. This sequence was found in a male donor in good health and CMV-seronegative. Here the CDR3 DNA reads TGTGCCAGCAGTTACTCAGCGGGCAGGGGGAAAGATGGCTACACCTTC. Its protein is CASSYSAGRGKDGYTF.